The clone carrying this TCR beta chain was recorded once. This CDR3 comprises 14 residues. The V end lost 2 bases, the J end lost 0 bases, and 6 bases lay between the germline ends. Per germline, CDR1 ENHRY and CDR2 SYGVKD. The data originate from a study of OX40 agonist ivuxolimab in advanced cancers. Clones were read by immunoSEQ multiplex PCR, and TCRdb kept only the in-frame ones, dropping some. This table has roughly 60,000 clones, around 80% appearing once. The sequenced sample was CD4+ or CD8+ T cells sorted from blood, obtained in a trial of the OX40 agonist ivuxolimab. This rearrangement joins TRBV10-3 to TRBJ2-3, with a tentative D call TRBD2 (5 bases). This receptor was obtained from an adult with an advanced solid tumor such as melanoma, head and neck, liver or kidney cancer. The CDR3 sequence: CAISESGSTDTQYF. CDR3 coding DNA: TGTGCCATCAGTGAGAGCGGTAGCACAGATACGCAGTATTTT.